Below, 2 T cell receptor beta chains from the same sample are listed, as sequenced in a study of beta chain features in type 1 diabetes listed by TCRdb under 2018. Library preparation used the immunoSEQ multiplex PCR assay. The High Capacity cDNA Reverse Transcription Kit was used to reverse transcribe all of the isolated RNA, meaning that expressed TCRB transcripts were what got sequenced. TCRdb mirrors the immuneACCESS table, restricted to in-frame sequences. Some clones are absent from its copies; in checked studies, under half trace to an unresolved V gene, and the reason for the others is unknown. The sample data list around 250,000 clones, and about 25% of these were observed just once. Jointly, the top ten make up approximately 4% of the sample. The sample taken for sequencing was central memory CD4+ T cells from blood. The receptors derive from a young man in good health.

This chain joins TRBV11-2 and TRBJ1-1; D ambiguous. The V end lost 3 bases, the J end lost 1 base, and 6 bases lay between the germline ends. Germline CDR1 is SGHAT and CDR2 is FQNNGV. CDR3 length: 13 residues. CDR3 DNA sequence: TGTGCCAGCAGCTTGCCTGGGAACACTGAAGCTTTCTTT. Protein sequence: CASSLPGNTEAFF.

The chain combines TRBV7-2 with TRBJ2-7; 12 bases fit TRBD1. With V trimmed by 4 bases and J by 7 bases, 8 bases remained unmatched. This CDR3 region has 15 residues. Germline loops: CDR1 SGHTA, CDR2 FQGNSA. The CDR3 sequence: CASSYGTGGYGEQYF. The CDR3 DNA follows: TGTGCCAGCAGCTACGGGACAGGGGGCTATGGTGAGCAGTACTTC.